These 12 T cell receptor beta chains share one sample of origin, sequenced in a study of T cell responses to AZD1222 COVID-19 vaccine. Assay: immunoSEQ multiplex PCR; the TCRdb copy retains only in-frame clones and omits some. This table holds 100,000 to 150,000 clones, around 90% found once. The source material was peripheral blood, sampled on day 0 of AZD1222 vaccination. These receptors originate from an adult in good health.

The V call is TRBV5-8, the J call TRBJ1-6; the D gene is possibly TRBD1 (5 bases). The CDR3 is 17 residues long. The V gene's germline CDR1 is SGHTS and CDR2 YDEGEE. V lost 0 bases and J 9 bases, leaving 19 bases between the germline ends. Here the CDR3 reads CASSLGYMGPTGSPLHF. DNA for the CDR3: TGTGCCAGCAGCTTGGGATATATGGGACCCACGGGTTCACCCCTCCACTTT.

The chain has TRBV7-9 and TRBJ1-1, with TRBD1 as a possible D gene (5 bases). The CDR3 runs 15 residues. Per germline, CDR1 SEHNR and CDR2 FQNEAQ (reference sequence). V lost 5 bases to trimming and J lost 1 base, with 14 bases between them. The CDR3 DNA is TGTGCCAGCAGCCCACGGGACGGACCGAACACTGAAGCTTTCTTT. Encoded protein: CASSPRDGPNTEAFF. Full variable domain (missing parts from reference TRBV7-9 and TRBJ1-1): DTGVSQNPRHKITKRGQNVTFRCDPISEHNRLYWYRQTLGQGPEFLTYFQNEAQLEKSRLLSDRFSAERPKGSFSTLEIQRTEQGDSAMYLCASSPRDGPNTEAFFGQGTRLTVV.

This chain joins TRBV2 and TRBJ1-1; D is ambiguous. In germline, CDR1 is SNHLY, CDR2 FYNNEI. The V and J ends lost 7 bases and 7 bases respectively, with 13 bases between them. The CDR3 loop spans 12 amino acids. In DNA, the CDR3 is TGTGCCAGCACTCTTGACACTTTTGAAGCTTTCTTT. It yields the protein CASTLDTFEAFF.

The chain is built from TRBV20-1 and TRBJ1-1; D not resolved. Trimming left V 6 bases short and J 4 bases short, with 9 bases between. The CDR3 sequence is 11 residues long. Per the germline V gene, CDR1 is DFQATT and CDR2 is SNEGSKA (reference sequence). CDR3 coding DNA: TGCAGTGCCGTGGGGATCACTGAAGCTTTCTTT. Translating it yields CSAVGITEAFF.

This clone appeared a single time. J is TRBJ2-3 and V is TRBV7-2; weak D call: TRBD2 (7 bases). The CDR3 has 16 residues. Trimming removed 8 bases at V and 3 bases at J, with 21 bases between. Germline CDR1 reads SGHTA; CDR2 reads FQGNSA. CDR3: CASQGGGGGVTDTQYF. The CDR3 nucleotides are TGTGCCAGCCAGGGAGGGGGGGGCGGTGTTACAGATACGCAGTATTTT.

The chain uses TRBV7-3 and TRBJ2-1; D ambiguous. V was shortened by 2 bases and J by 8 bases, with 10 bases between the two germline ends. Per germline, CDR1 SGHTA and CDR2 FQGTGA. This CDR3 contains 13 residues. CDR3 sequence (DNA): TGTGCCAGCAGCTTAGACACCACGTATGAGCAGTTCTTC. Encoded protein: CASSLDTTYEQFF.

This clone was seen a single time. V and J are TRBV2 and TRBJ1-2, with D unclear. CDR1 and CDR2 from the germline V gene are SNHLY and FYNNEI. The V gene lost 8 bases and the J gene lost 5 bases, with 12 bases spanning the gap. The CDR3 contains 12 residues. The CDR3 nucleotides read TGTGCCAGCTTCGATGGGCGTTATGGCTACACCTTC. This sequence encodes CASFDGRYGYTF.

The chain is built from TRBV6-5 and TRBJ1-4; D gene ambiguous. The CDR3 has 13 amino acids. Germline-derived CDR1 and CDR2 are MNHEY and SVGAGI. V gave up 8 bases and J gave up 6 bases, with 13 bases separating them. This CDR3 is CASARWVYEKLFF. CDR3 coding DNA: TGTGCCAGCGCTCGGTGGGTATATGAAAAACTGTTTTTT.

The gene calls are TRBV3-1 (or the pseudogene TRBV3-2) and TRBJ2-1, with D tentatively TRBD1 (6 bases). V was pared by 4 bases and J by 4 bases, with 11 bases between. CDR1 and CDR2 (germline): LGHDT, YNNKEL (reference sequence). CDR3 length equals 14 residues. The CDR3 spells CASSPRQVYNEQFF. In nucleotides, the CDR3 is TGTGCCAGCAGCCCCCGACAGGTTTACAATGAGCAGTTCTTC.

The V gene is TRBV19, the J gene TRBJ1-5; no reliable D call. V shed 5 bases and J shed 1 base, with 12 bases lying between them. The CDR3 is 15 amino acids. The germline V gene encodes CDR1 LNHDA and CDR2 SQIVND (reference sequence). CDR3 protein: CASSPAPWSNQPQHF. CDR3 nucleotide sequence: TGTGCCAGTAGTCCGGCCCCTTGGAGCAATCAGCCCCAGCATTTT.

This rearrangement joins TRBV7-2 to TRBJ1-1, with TRBD1 matching 7 bases. The CDR3 is made up of 14 amino acids. Trimming cost V 2 bases and J 7 bases; bases outside gene matches: 7. CDR1 is SGHTA, CDR2 FQGNSA, per germline. The CDR3 nucleotides read TGTGCCAGCAGCTTATGGGGACAGCGACTTGAAGCTTTCTTT. Translated, it gives CASSLWGQRLEAFF.

J is TRBJ2-1 and V is TRBV4-1; D is undetermined. The CDR3 consists of 14 residues. The ends were cut back, 1 base at V and 5 bases at J, with 9 bases in the middle. Germline assignment: CDR1 MGHRA and CDR2 YSYEKL. The CDR3 sequence is CASSQGAQDNEQFF. CDR3 coding DNA: TGCGCCAGCAGCCAAGGGGCACAAGACAATGAGCAGTTCTTC.